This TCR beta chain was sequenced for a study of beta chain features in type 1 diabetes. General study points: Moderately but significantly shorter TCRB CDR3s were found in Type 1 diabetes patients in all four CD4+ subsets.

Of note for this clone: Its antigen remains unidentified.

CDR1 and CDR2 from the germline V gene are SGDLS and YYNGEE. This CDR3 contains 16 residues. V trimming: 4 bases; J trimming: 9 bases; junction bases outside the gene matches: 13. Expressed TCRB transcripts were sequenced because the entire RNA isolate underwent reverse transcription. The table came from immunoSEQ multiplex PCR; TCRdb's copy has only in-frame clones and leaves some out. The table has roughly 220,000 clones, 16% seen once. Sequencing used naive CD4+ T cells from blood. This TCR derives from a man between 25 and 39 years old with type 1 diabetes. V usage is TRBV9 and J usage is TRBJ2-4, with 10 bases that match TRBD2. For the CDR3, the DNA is TGTGCCAGCAGCCCCCGGGGAGCGGGAGGGTCTGGCATTCAGTACTTC. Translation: CASSPRGAGGSGIQYF.